This T cell receptor (beta chain) was observed in a study of T cell responses to AZD1222 COVID-19 vaccine (dated by TCRdb to the early 2020s). With respect to the entire study: AZD1222 recipients with second doses at about 4 weeks or about 12 weeks were pooled, because spike-specific TCR depth and breadth did not differ between schedules. TCR sequencing was performed for roughly 250 trial participants, of whom about 200 were given two doses of AZD1222 and about 25 were given two doses of MenACWY control vaccine. Trial participants were enrolled into age subgroups of 18-55, 56-69 and 70-plus years, which contained approximately 150, 30 and 60 TCR-sequenced participants, respectively.

The germline V gene yields SGHDT for CDR1 and YYEEEE for CDR2. V is pared back by 0 bases and J by 4 bases, with 4 bases lying between the germline termini. The CDR3 starts with the cysteine, ends with the phenylalanine, and has 12 residues. Left in the record is the CDR3 DNA by itself, 36 bases read in frame from the first base. The CDR3 regions of human TCRbeta chains were subjected to immunosequencing. Per the source publication's procedure: Repertoire TCRs were checked for matches against a reference library of SARS-CoV-2-specific TCRs that had been generated using the MIRA antigen-specificity platform. Breadth was defined as the fraction of unique TCRs that were SARS-CoV-2-associated. Depth was defined as the fraction of total T cells that were SARS-CoV-2-associated. Using the MIRA data, each spike-specific TCR was assigned both to the spike region to which the TCR was reactive and to a CD4 or CD8 class. Log10-transformed breadth and depth values were compared by one-way ANOVA with Sidak's multiple comparisons tests. This immuneACCESS table, as held by TCRdb, lists in-frame sequences with V and J called but not all clones. Of the missing ones, under half trace to an unresolved V gene in checked studies; the others have no known cause. From that table come the V and J calls and clone size; the DNA was used to work out D and trimming. The sample has 100,000 or so clones on record, 87% of them singletons. The top ten constitute 2.5% to 3% of the sample.

Notes on this clone: Its cognate antigen has yet to be identified. No clone much larger than this one lies a single base away; base qualities are absent.

What the research found in general, with its limitations: After two AZD1222 doses, spike-specific TCR breadth and depth were significantly higher than at day 0 and than in MenACWY recipients. Because no day 14 peak-response samples were available, repertoires were characterized only after the peak T cell response. The 56-69-year group was small, and its depth increase did not reach significance, likely because of low power. Conclusions about previously exposed vaccinees were limited because only six AZD1222 recipients were SARS-CoV-2 seropositive at baseline. CD4 TCRs associated with the vaccine covered the entire spike protein, and the dominant responses were in regions 160-218 and 743-854. Nearly half of unique spike-specific TCRs reportedly recognized epitopes outside regions mutated in the B.1.351 and B.1.1.7 variants. Participants were mostly white British, with more females than males. The authors suggested clonal diversity may have been underestimated.

The time point tag for this specimen amounts to: baseline before first vaccination. Vaccinee samples came from UK trials COV001 and COV002, including a single-blind randomized controlled phase 2/3 trial of AZD1222 (ChAdOx1 nCoV-19) in healthy adults. Trial participant PBMC samples were collected at day 0 and day 28 after the second dose for TCRbeta chain sequencing. Sequencing was performed on peripheral blood, taken on day 0 of AZD1222 vaccination. The sequence came from an adult in good health. The sequence links TRBV5-6 to TRBJ1-2; the D gene is unclear. The sequence in DNA is TGTGCCAGCAGCTTGGTCGGCTATGGCTACACCTTC. Its translation is CASSLVGYGYTF.